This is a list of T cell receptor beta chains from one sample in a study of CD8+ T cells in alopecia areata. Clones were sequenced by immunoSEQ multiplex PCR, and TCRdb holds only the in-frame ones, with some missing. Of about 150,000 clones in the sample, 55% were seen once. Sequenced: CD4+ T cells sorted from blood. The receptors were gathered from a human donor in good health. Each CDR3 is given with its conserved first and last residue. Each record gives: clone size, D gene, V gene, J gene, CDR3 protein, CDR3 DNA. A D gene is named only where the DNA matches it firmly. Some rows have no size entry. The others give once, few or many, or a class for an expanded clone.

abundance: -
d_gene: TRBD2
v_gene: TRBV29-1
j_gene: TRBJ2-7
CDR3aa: CSETIATSGKRGEQYF
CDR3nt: TGCAGCGAAACCATCGCGACTAGCGGTAAAAGGGGCGAGCAGTACTTC

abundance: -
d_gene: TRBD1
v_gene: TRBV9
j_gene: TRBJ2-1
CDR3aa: CASSRDRVHEQFF
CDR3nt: TGTGCCAGCAGCCGAGACAGGGTACATGAGCAGTTCTTC

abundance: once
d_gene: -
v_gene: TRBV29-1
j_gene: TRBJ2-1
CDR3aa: CSAAQGNEQFF
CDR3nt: TGCAGCGCCGCACAGGGCAATGAGCAGTTCTTC

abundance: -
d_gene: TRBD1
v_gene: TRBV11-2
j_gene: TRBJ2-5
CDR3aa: CASSSTARGSVGRETQYF
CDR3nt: TGTGCCAGCAGCTCCACAGCCAGGGGGTCCGTCGGCAGAGAGACCCAGTACTTC

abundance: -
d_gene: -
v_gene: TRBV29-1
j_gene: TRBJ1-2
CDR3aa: CSAWPLRDGDNGYTF
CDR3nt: TGCAGCGCGTGGCCCCTACGCGACGGGGATAATGGCTACACCTTC

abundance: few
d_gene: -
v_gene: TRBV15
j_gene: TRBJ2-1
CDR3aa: CATSRGGRTYNEQFF
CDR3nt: TGTGCCACCAGCAGAGGGGGACGGACCTACAATGAGCAGTTCTTC

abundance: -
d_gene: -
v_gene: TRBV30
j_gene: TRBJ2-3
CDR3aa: CAWAGSDTQYF
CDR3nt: TGTGCCTGGGCGGGATCCGATACGCAGTATTTT

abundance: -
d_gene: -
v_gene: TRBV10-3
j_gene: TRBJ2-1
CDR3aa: CALGSANNEQFF
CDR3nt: TGTGCCCTTGGGAGCGCGAACAATGAGCAGTTCTTC

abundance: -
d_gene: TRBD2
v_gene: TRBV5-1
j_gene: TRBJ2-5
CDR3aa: CASSSGLAAQETQYF
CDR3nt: TGCGCCAGCAGCTCGGGACTAGCGGCACAAGAGACCCAGTACTTC

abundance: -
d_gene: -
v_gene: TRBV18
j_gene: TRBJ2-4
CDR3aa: CASSPGLAKNIQYF
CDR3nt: TGTGCCAGCTCACCGGGACTAGCCAAAAACATTCAGTACTTC

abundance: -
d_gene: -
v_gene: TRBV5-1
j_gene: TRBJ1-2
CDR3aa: CASSLGQNYGYTF
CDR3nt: TGCGCCAGCAGCTTGGGGCAGAACTATGGCTACACCTTC

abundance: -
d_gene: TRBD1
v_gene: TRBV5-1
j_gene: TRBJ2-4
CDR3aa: CASSLAGQGSLNIQYF
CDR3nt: TGCGCCAGCAGCTTGGCGGGACAGGGGTCTTTAAACATTCAGTACTTC

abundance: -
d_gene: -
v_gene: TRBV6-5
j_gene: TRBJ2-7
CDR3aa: CASRRAGSSYEQYF
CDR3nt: TGTGCCAGCAGGAGGGCAGGGAGCTCCTACGAGCAGTACTTC

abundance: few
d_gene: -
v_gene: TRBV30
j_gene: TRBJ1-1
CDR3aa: CAWRAQGLLTEAFF
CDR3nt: TGTGCCTGGAGGGCCCAGGGTCTGCTCACTGAAGCTTTCTTT

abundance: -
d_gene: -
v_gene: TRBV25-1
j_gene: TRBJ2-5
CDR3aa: CASSRRQQETQYF
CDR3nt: TGTGCCAGCAGTCGTAGACAGCAAGAGACCCAGTACTTC

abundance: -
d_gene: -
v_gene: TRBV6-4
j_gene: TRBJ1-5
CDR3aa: CASSEGIRQPQHF
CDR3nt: TGTGCCAGCAGTGAGGGGATTCGGCAGCCCCAGCATTTT

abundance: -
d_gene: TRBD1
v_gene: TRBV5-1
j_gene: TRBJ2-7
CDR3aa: CASSLEGQEQYF
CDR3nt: TGCGCCAGCAGCTTGGAGGGACAGGAGCAGTACTTC

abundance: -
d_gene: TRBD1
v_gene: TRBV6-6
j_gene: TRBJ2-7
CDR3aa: CASSSNRDRGSEQYF
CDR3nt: TGTGCCAGCAGTTCAAACCGGGACAGGGGCTCCGAGCAGTACTTC

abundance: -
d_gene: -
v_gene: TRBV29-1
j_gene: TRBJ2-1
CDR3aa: CSVARLVDNEQFF
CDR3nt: TGCAGCGTTGCCCGACTAGTTGACAATGAGCAGTTCTTC

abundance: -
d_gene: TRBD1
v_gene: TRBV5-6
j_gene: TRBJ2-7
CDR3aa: CASSLGQGTTSEQYF
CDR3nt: TGTGCCAGCAGCTTGGGACAGGGGACCACCAGCGAGCAGTACTTC

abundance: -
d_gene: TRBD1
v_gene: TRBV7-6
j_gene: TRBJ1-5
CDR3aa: CASSFGQGPIQPQHF
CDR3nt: TGTGCCAGCAGCTTTGGACAGGGTCCGATTCAGCCCCAGCATTTT

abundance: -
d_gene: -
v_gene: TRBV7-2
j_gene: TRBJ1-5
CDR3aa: CASSLGSSGPQHF
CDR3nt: TGTGCCAGCAGCTTAGGGAGTTCTGGGCCCCAGCATTTT

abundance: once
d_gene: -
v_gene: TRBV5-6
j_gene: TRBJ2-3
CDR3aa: CASSSTDTQYF
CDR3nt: TGTGCCAGCAGCAGCACAGATACGCAGTATTTT

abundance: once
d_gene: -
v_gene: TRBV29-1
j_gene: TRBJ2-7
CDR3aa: CSVEGELGEQYF
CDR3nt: TGCAGCGTTGAAGGGGAGTTGGGGGAGCAGTACTTC

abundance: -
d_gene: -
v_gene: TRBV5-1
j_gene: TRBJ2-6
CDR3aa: CASRGISGANVLTF
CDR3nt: TGCGCCAGCAGAGGGATCTCTGGGGCCAACGTCCTGACTTTC